Listed below are T cell receptor beta chains from one sample, sequenced in a study of control samples from healthy donors and cancer patients. Here immunoSEQ multiplex PCR was the method, and the copy in TCRdb shows in-frame clones only, minus some. Here the sample spans about 150,000 clones, about 93% being singletons. The sequencing sample was made of blood. All receptors come from a woman aged 30 to 39 in good health. Both conserved end residues are trimmed from each CDR3. Only part of the rows carry a size: once, few, many, or a class if the clone is expanded.

J,length,size,V,CDR3
TRBJ2-7,14,-,TRBV11-2,ASSFPSRETRYEQY
TRBJ2-7,13,-,TRBV5-4,ASSWGGAGAYEQY
TRBJ1-2,10,-,TRBV12-3/TRBV12-4,ASGFGTDGYT
TRBJ1-4,14,-,TRBV5-1,ASSLQASSTNEKLF
TRBJ2-7,13,-,TRBV5-1,ASSDQPGQAQEQY
TRBJ2-7,12,-,TRBV5-1,ASSLHLGGYEQY
TRBJ2-5,11,-,TRBV3-1/TRBV3-2,ASSQGRQETQY
TRBJ2-5,12,-,TRBV9,ASSTTGNQETQY
TRBJ1-5,14,once,TRBV10-1,ASSEPDSYSNQPQH
TRBJ1-1,11,-,TRBV9,ASSVERGTEAF
TRBJ2-1,14,-,TRBV19,ASSIMGPKAYNEQF
TRBJ2-7,11,-,TRBV19,ASSIGATYEQY
TRBJ1-1,13,-,TRBV6-5,ASSYSFGTSAEAF
TRBJ1-2,12,-,TRBV30,AWSGEGANYGYT
TRBJ2-3,14,-,TRBV5-6,ASSLGTVTSTDTQY
TRBJ2-1,11,once,TRBV4-1,ASSQDSRNEQF
TRBJ2-1,14,once,TRBV5-1,ASSSEAGLGVYEQF
TRBJ2-7,12,-,TRBV4-1,ASSALWGRREQY
TRBJ1-4,12,-,TRBV2,ASRFDGSNEKLF
TRBJ2-1,12,once,TRBV19,ASSISRENNEQF
TRBJ2-2,9,-,TRBV2,ASRESGELF
TRBJ2-1,14,-,TRBV19,ASSKGTSIVYNEQF
TRBJ1-1,12,-,TRBV6-5,ASSSHDRNTEAF
TRBJ1-2,13,-,TRBV9,ASSVMGAVSDGYT
TRBJ2-5,14,-,TRBV3-1/TRBV3-2,ASSQGGWQVGETQY
TRBJ2-7,10,-,TRBV30,AWRRSFYEQY
TRBJ2-1,11,-,TRBV9,ASSDEGVNEQF